This T cell receptor beta chain was profiled in a study of blood T cell repertoires in COVID-19. Study summary: Some COVID-19 samples were acute and others convalescent; all came from the United States, Italy and Spain.

V trimming: 3 bases; J trimming: 4 bases; junction bases outside the gene matches: 4. CDR3 length equals 15 residues. Looked up from germline, CDR1 is SGHNT and CDR2 is YYREEE (reference sequence). Clones were read by immunoSEQ multiplex PCR, and TCRdb kept only the in-frame ones, dropping some. The sample comprises 150,000 to 200,000 clones, approximately 91% of which are singletons, and around 5% rests with the top ten. Seattle enrolled patients during active infection and tracked them longitudinally. The receptor comes from a young man with COVID-19, enrolled during active disease. The chain recombines TRBV5-4 with TRBJ2-1, with 10 bases identical to TRBD2. Sequences were obtained from peripheral blood. The CDR3 is CASSSGLAVYNEQFF. DNA of the CDR3: TGTGCCAGCAGCTCAGGACTAGCGGTATACAATGAGCAGTTCTTC.